A single sample gave rise to the 7 T cell receptor beta chains below, sequenced in a study of blood T cell repertoires in COVID-19. Some clones are missing from TCRdb's copy, which holds only in-frame ones; the method was immunoSEQ multiplex PCR. The sample includes around 130,000 clones, about 92% of them seen just once. The sample was peripheral blood. These receptors all come from a man aged 45-65 years with active COVID-19.

V is TRBV12-3 or TRBV12-4 and J is TRBJ2-3; no clear D gene. The CDR3 sequence is 13 residues long. V was cut by 6 bases and J by 6 bases, with 13 bases left in between. CDR3 loop: CASSSPPTDTQYF. The CDR3 DNA follows: TGTGCCAGCAGCTCCCCCCCTACTGATACGCAGTATTTT.

Worth noting for this clone: Germline and junction disagree at one end, which may indicate a read error. Written as DNA, the CDR3 is TGTGCCAGCAGGGAAGACAGCGGCCAAGGGGAGACCCAGTACTTC. Amino acid sequence: CASREDSGQGETQYF. The V gene is TRBV6-1, the J gene TRBJ2-5; D possibly matches TRBD1 or TRBD2 (5 bases each). This CDR3 comprises 15 residues. The germline V gene has CDR1 MNHNS and CDR2 SASEGT.

The gene calls are TRBV10-1 and TRBJ2-2; D is perhaps TRBD1 (6 bases). The germline V gene has CDR1 WNHNN and CDR2 SYGVQD (reference sequence). CDR3 length equals 18 residues. The V and J ends lost 3 bases and 1 base respectively, with 18 bases between them. Here the CDR3 reads CASSEWAGAKMNTGELFF. The CDR3 bases are TGCGCCAGCAGTGAATGGGCAGGGGCGAAGATGAACACCGGGGAGCTGTTTTTT.

This sequence joins TRBV6-1 and TRBJ2-7, with 7 positions matching TRBD2. The CDR3 consists of 15 residues. Germline CDR1 reads MNHNS; CDR2 reads SASEGT. Germline trimming cut 3 bases from V and 7 bases from J; bases unmatched to any gene: 12. This chain's CDR3 is CASSEPGTNIREQYF. The CDR3 DNA is TGTGCCAGCAGTGAGCCTGGGACTAACATTAGGGAGCAGTACTTC.

J is TRBJ2-3 and V is TRBV5-1, with 9 bases that match TRBD2. The CDR3 extends over 15 amino acids. With V trimmed by 4 bases and J by 4 bases, 7 bases remained unmatched. Germline lookup yields CDR1 SGHRS and CDR2 YFSETQ. The CDR3 DNA follows: TGCGCCAGCAGCATGCCATTAGCGGGAGCAGATACGCAGTATTTT. Residues: CASSMPLAGADTQYF.

This chain links TRBV3-1 (or the pseudogene TRBV3-2) with TRBJ2-3; 9 nucleotides line up with TRBD2. The length of the CDR3 is 18 residues. V lost 1 base to trimming and J lost 2 bases; unmatched junction nucleotides: 10. Germline CDR1 reads LGHDT; CDR2 reads YNNKEL (reference sequence). CDR3 sequence reads: CASSQVPFRGGATDTQYF. DNA of the CDR3: TGTGCCAGCAGCCAAGTCCCATTTCGCGGGGGGGCCACAGATACGCAGTATTTT.

This chain connects TRBV11-2 to TRBJ2-2; D gene uncertain. The V gene lost 4 bases and the J gene lost 1 base, with 7 bases spanning the gap. The germline gives CDR1 SGHAT, CDR2 FQNNGV. This CDR3 is built from 14 residues. The CDR3 DNA follows: TGTGCCAGCAGCTCTCGCGGGAACACCGGGGAGCTGTTTTTT. This encodes CASSSRGNTGELFF.